The TCR beta chain under discussion was sequenced for a study of blood T cell repertoires in COVID-19. This clone was observed a single time. Germline CDR1 reads GTSNPN; CDR2 reads SVGIG (reference sequence). The CDR3 is 13 residues long. Trimming removed 4 bases at V and 5 bases at J, with 14 bases between. While infection was still active, Seattle patients were enrolled and then followed longitudinally. Produced via immunoSEQ multiplex PCR; TCRdb's table is partial and in-frame only. This table has about 200,000 clones, about 88% appearing once. The sequence derives from a man aged 50-59 years with COVID-19, enrolled during active disease. The sample consisted of peripheral blood. The chain couples TRBV30 to TRBJ2-5, with a tentative D call TRBD2 (5 bases). The CDR3 DNA sequence: TGTGCCTGGATGGGCGAACCGGGGGAGACCCAGTACTTC. The encoded protein is CAWMGEPGETQYF.